This T cell receptor beta chain was profiled in a study of spatial heterogeneity in lung cancer. Turning to this clonotype: Its specificity is not known.

General observations from the study: At resection, ubiquitous expanded tumor TCRs appeared in blood more than at follow-up.

One entry per CDR3 protein, called by TCRdb with MiXCR from the 5' RACE reads. This sample has approximately 92,000 distinct CDR3 sequences, with approximately 12% found just once. Noted time point: sample taken at primary tumor resection. The approximately 72 donors had untreated early-stage non-small cell lung cancer. Researchers sequenced whole RNA taken from tumor, nontumor lung or frozen PBMC without sorting. The clonotype originates from a male donor with early-stage non-small cell lung cancer. The source material was PBMCs, sampled at surgery.

The chain's CDR3 is CSARVGAAGGQPQHF. CDR3 bases: TGCAGTGCTAGAGTTGGGGCGGCGGGTGGTCAGCCCCAGCATTTT. This sequence joins TRBV20-1 and TRBJ1-5; TRBD1 is a possible D gene (5 bases). The CDR3 contains 15 residues. Trimming took 1 base from V and 6 from J, leaving 16 bases between them. From germline, CDR1 is DFQATT and CDR2 SNEGSKA (reference sequence).